Below are 7 T cell receptor beta chains sequenced from a single sample in a study of cytomegalovirus exposure and HLA in healthy donors. PCR amplification relied on 60 Vbeta primers (plus 13 Jbeta primers). Assay used: immunoSEQ multiplex PCR; TCRdb lists only in-frame clones, some missing. The sample holds over 100,000 clones, around 70% seen once. Sequencing was carried out using PBMCs. The receptors shown here come from a man in his thirties or forties in good health and CMV-seropositive.

The rearrangement uses TRBV6-6 and TRBJ1-5, with a tentative D call TRBD1 (6 bases). The CDR3 totals 16 residues. CDR1 is MNHNY, CDR2 SVGAGI, per germline (reference sequence). Trimming took 5 bases from V and 1 from J, leaving 15 bases between them. This chain's CDR3 is CASSHYRAESNQPQHF. As DNA, the CDR3 is TGTGCCAGCAGTCACTACAGGGCGGAGAGCAATCAGCCCCAGCATTTT.

The chain joins TRBV6-5 to TRBJ2-5; D is undetermined. Per germline, CDR1 MNHEY and CDR2 SVGAGI. This CDR3 is 13 amino acids long. V was shortened by 6 bases and J by 2 bases, with 10 bases between the two germline ends. The CDR3 nucleotides read TGTGCCAGCAGATACGCCCGGCAAGAGACCCAGTACTTC. Protein product: CASRYARQETQYF.

The rearrangement uses TRBV4-2 and TRBJ2-7; D possibly corresponds to TRBD2 (6 bases). The CDR3 covers 15 residues. Looked up from germline, CDR1 is LGHNA and CDR2 is YNFKEQ. Between the trimmed V and J ends, which lost 0 bases and 2 bases, there was a span of 11 bases. The chain's CDR3 is CASSQDSGEAYEQYF. The DNA for the CDR3 is TGTGCCAGCAGCCAAGATTCGGGGGAAGCCTACGAGCAGTACTTC.

This clone was counted between two and nine times. The DNA of the CDR3 is TGTGCCAGCAGCCAGACCTCGGGGAACACTGAAGCTTTCTTT. Protein sequence: CASSQTSGNTEAFF. The rearrangement joins TRBV4-2 to TRBJ1-1, with D unclear. Germline assignment: CDR1 LGHNA and CDR2 YNFKEQ. The CDR3 is made up of 14 amino acids. Trimming shortened V by 3 bases and J by 1 base, and 9 bases separated the two germline ends.

The chain carries TRBV30 and TRBJ1-5; D is undetermined. V lost 0 bases to trimming and J lost 6 bases, with 12 bases between them. The CDR3 loop spans 14 amino acids. Germline V gives CDR1 GTSNPN, CDR2 SVGIG (reference sequence). In DNA, the CDR3 is TGTGCCTGGAGTGTACGGGAAGCCATTCAGCCCCAGCATTTT. Translating gives CAWSVREAIQPQHF.

The chain couples TRBV6-5 to TRBJ2-5, with D tentatively TRBD2 (7 bases). The CDR3 totals 14 residues. V was clipped by 6 bases and J by 5 bases, with 16 bases between them. The germline gives CDR1 MNHEY, CDR2 SVGAGI. As DNA, the CDR3 is TGTGCCAGCAGGCCTGTAGGGGGAGGGGAGACCCAGTACTTC. Translated, it gives CASRPVGGGETQYF.

The rearrangement joins TRBV4-2 to TRBJ2-2; TRBD2 aligns across 13 bases. There are 18 residues in the CDR3. Trimming at V came to 0 bases and at J to 6 bases, leaving 7 bases not matched to a gene. Germline V gene data show CDR1 as LGHNA and CDR2 as YNFKEQ. CDR3 DNA: TGTGCCAGCAGCCAAGAGGAGGCGACTAGCGGGGGGTCCGGGGAGCTGTTTTTT. Residues: CASSQEEATSGGSGELFF.